The clone carrying this T cell receptor beta chain was seen repeatedly, ten times or more. Its target is not known. This entry is derived from a study of T cells in Graves' hyperthyroidism and ophthalmopathy. Across the whole study: The blood sample was taken at first diagnosis, before treatment began.

V was cut by 2 bases and J by 3 bases, with 7 bases left in between. This CDR3 is built from 13 residues. CDR1 is SGHTA and CDR2 is FQGNSA in the germline V gene. Study results and caveats: For ophthalmopathy, model prediction preceded onset by a median roughly 6.3 months.

Amplified TCR beta CDR3 regions derived from RNA transcripts. HTBI primers were used for first-round RT-PCR of the TCR CDR3. Each CDR3 protein is one row after TCRdb ran MiXCR on the multiplex PCR reads. The data contain 400,000 to 500,000 distinct CDR3 sequences, around 15% of them singletons. Patients were excluded for uncontrolled infection, other autoimmune disease, pregnancy or lactation. PBMCs stemmed from over 7.5 ml fresh peripheral blood. The source material was blood. The clonotype was recovered from a woman between 18 and 30 years old with Graves' hyperthyroidism. The rearrangement joins TRBV7-2 to TRBJ1-2; perhaps TRBD1 as D (5 bases). The CDR3 here is CASSLTGHYGYTF. The CDR3, as DNA: TGTGCCAGCAGCTTAACGGGGCACTATGGCTACACCTTC.